This entry features one T cell receptor beta chain sequence. In the source study's methods: Reference gene primers were amplified, and this amplification served to estimate nucleated cell counts. This table comes from immunoSEQ multiplex PCR, and its TCRdb copy is limited to in-frame clones, with some not included. Clone size and the V and J calls come from that table; the DNA yielded D and trimming. The data contain 310,000 or so clones, approximately 93% of them singletons. Germline CDR1 and CDR2: LGHDT and YNNKEL (reference sequence). V lost 4 bases to trimming and J lost 2 bases; unmatched junction nucleotides: 8. This CDR3 has 17 amino acids. This entry belongs to a study of blood T cell repertoires in COVID-19. Overall study context: From T cells, B-cell-depleted T cells, or PBMCs came the material, which was cDNA or gDNA.

Seattle cases were enrolled at active infection and followed longitudinally. The J gene is TRBJ2-3, the V gene TRBV3-1 (or the pseudogene TRBV3-2); 11 nucleotides agree with TRBD2. Sequenced input: peripheral blood. The receptor was derived from a woman aged 30 to 39 with COVID-19, enrolled during active disease. The CDR3 coding sequence is TGTGCCAGCAGCCGAACAGGGACTAGCGGCAACACAGATACGCAGTATTTT. It specifies CASSRTGTSGNTDTQYF.